The 7 T cell receptor beta chains listed next were all sequenced from one sample in a study of patients and donors after allogeneic stem cell transplantation (dated by TCRdb to 2020 to 2022). Library creation used RT-PCR. The reads were generated on a NextSeq 550. Through fastp at Q25 and MiXCR, TCRdb rebuilt clones from the public reads, retaining in-frame beta chains. Every distinct CDR3 protein forms one entry, paired with its most common genes and DNA. The sample records about a million distinct CDR3 sequences, roughly 18% of which are singletons. The biggest ten clones account for 5% to 7.5% of the sample. Sequenced input: blood, either unsorted or a sorted T cell fraction (not recorded which). The receptor source for this set is a human donor who was either an allogeneic HSCT recipient or a stem cell or donor lymphocyte infusion donor (not recorded which). It is not recorded whose cells these are; they may come from a transplant donor.

This clonotype was seen a few times. The rearrangement links TRBV6-6 to TRBJ2-1, with D possibly being TRBD1 or TRBD2 (5 bases each). Trimming cost V 6 bases and J 15 bases, with 18 bases left between them. Germline lookup yields CDR1 MNHNY and CDR2 SVGAGI (reference sequence). The CDR3 runs 12 residues. In DNA form, the CDR3 reads TGTGCCAGCAGCCGGGGACCGGTTGAAGGGTTCTTC. As protein: CASSRGPVEGFF.

The chain is built from TRBV30 and TRBJ1-6; D uncertain. Trimming removed 2 bases from V and 10 bases from J, with 0 bases in between. From germline, CDR1 is GTSNPN and CDR2 SVGIG (reference sequence). The CDR3 is 9 amino acids. CDR3 protein: CAWSSPLHF. DNA of the CDR3: TGTGCCTGGAGTTCACCCCTCCACTTT.

The rearrangement joins TRBV25-1 to TRBJ1-1; 7 bases line up with TRBD1. This CDR3 comprises 14 residues. The V gene's germline CDR1 is MGHDK and CDR2 SYGVNS. Trimming at V came to 8 bases and at J to 4 bases, leaving 10 bases not matched to a gene. This CDR3 reads CASADRARSTEAFF. CDR3 coding DNA: TGTGCCAGCGCTGACAGGGCTAGAAGCACTGAAGCTTTCTTT.

The chain recombines TRBV7-2 with TRBJ1-1; TRBD1 is a possible D gene (6 bases). The V gene's germline CDR1 is SGHTA and CDR2 FQGNSA. The CDR3 totals 15 residues. Between the trimmed V and J ends, which lost 5 bases and 0 bases, there was a span of 13 bases. In DNA, the CDR3 is TGTGCCAGCAGCCTGAGACAGGAATTGAACACTGAAGCTTTCTTT. Protein: CASSLRQELNTEAFF.

This clonotype was observed a handful of times. The V call is TRBV20-1, the J call TRBJ2-3; the D is unclear. The CDR3 extends over 13 amino acids. V lost 4 bases and J 1 base, leaving 9 bases between the germline ends. The germline CDR1 and CDR2 sequences are DFQATT and SNEGSKA (reference sequence). The CDR3 DNA is TGCAGTGCTACAGGACCCCGCACAGATACGCAGTATTTT. This sequence encodes CSATGPRTDTQYF.

This clonotype was seen a few times. The chain recombines TRBV6-7 with TRBJ2-1; maybe TRBD1 (6 bases). TRBV6-7 is assigned to the ORF class and has an uncertain function. V was pared by 4 bases and J by 2 bases, with 12 bases between. CDR3 length equals 15 residues. This CDR3 reads CASSLNRDPYNEQFF. Written as DNA, the CDR3 is TGTGCCAGCAGTTTAAACAGGGACCCCTACAATGAGCAGTTCTTC.

There are a few counts of this clonotype. Mismatch with germline at one junction end may stem from a read error. The chain recombines TRBV7-9 with TRBJ2-3; 12 nucleotides match TRBD2. Germline values: CDR1 SEHNR, CDR2 FQNEAQ (reference sequence). The CDR3 extends over 15 amino acids. The chain's CDR3 is CASSLMTSGRDSQYF. In nucleotides, the CDR3 is TGTGCCAGCAGCTTAATGACTAGCGGGAGAGATTCGCAGTATTTT.